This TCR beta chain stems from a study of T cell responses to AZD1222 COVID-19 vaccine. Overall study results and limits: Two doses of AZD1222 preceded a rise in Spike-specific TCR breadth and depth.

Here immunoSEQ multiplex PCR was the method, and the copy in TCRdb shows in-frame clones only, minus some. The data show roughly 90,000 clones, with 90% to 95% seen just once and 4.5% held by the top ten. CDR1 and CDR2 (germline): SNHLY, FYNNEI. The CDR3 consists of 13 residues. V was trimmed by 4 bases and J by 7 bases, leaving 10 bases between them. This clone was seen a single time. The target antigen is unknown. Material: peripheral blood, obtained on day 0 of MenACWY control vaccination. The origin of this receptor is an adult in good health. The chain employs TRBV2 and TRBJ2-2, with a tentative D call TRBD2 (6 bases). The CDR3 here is CASSALDYGELFF. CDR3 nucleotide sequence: TGTGCCAGCAGTGCCCTGGACTACGGGGAGCTGTTTTTT.